This TCR beta chain was identified in a study of molecular identifiers for immune sequencing clone quantification. Concerning this clonotype itself: Its antigen is still unknown. Just one base apart from a much larger clone, this may be a read error.

TCRdb re-called the PCR reads through MiXCR, storing one row per CDR3 protein. Among over 550,000 distinct CDR3 sequences listed, 25% were seen once. Germline values: CDR1 ENHRY, CDR2 SYGVKD. There are 17 residues in the CDR3. The study, taken as a whole, reports: Over 97% of CMV-specific effector molecules, but under 1% of naive ones, were in clones above 20 copies.

This TCR was recovered from a human donor in good health. Some libraries in this study had Jurkat cell RNA spiked in. Sequencing was done on a sample of naive CD8+ T cells from blood, with Jurkat cell RNA spiked in. Specified subset: FACS-sorted CD8+CD4-CCR7+CD45RA+ naive T cells. This chain joins TRBV10-3 and TRBJ1-5, with D uncertain. This chain's CDR3 is CAISEHGEGGLGQPQDF. The CDR3 nucleotides read TGTGCCATCAGTGAGCATGGGGAGGGCGGCCTCGGGCAGCCCCAGGATTTT.